The 32 T cell receptor beta chains given below trace back to one sample, sequenced in a study of cytomegalovirus exposure and HLA in healthy donors. The study ran its PCR with 60 Vbeta and 13 Jbeta primers. This table comes from immunoSEQ multiplex PCR, and its TCRdb copy is limited to in-frame clones, with some not included. Among some 170,000 clones, approximately 74% were seen once, and the ten largest hold approximately 2.5%. The sequenced material came from PBMCs. These receptors were taken from a woman aged 25 to 45 in good health and CMV-seronegative.

The chain couples TRBV15 to TRBJ2-2; D call uncertain. The germline V gene encodes CDR1 LNHNV and CDR2 YYDKDF (reference sequence). V was cut by 0 bases and J by 4 bases, with 6 bases left in between. CDR3 length: 14 amino acids. CDR3 sequence (DNA): TGTGCCACCAGCAGAGATCCAGTCACCGGGGAGCTGTTTTTT. Encoded protein: CATSRDPVTGELFF.

The chain is built from TRBV5-1 and TRBJ2-1, with D perhaps TRBD1 (5 bases). Germline V lookup: CDR1 SGHRS, CDR2 YFSETQ. V was cut by 4 bases and J by 5 bases, with 19 bases left in between. This CDR3 has 16 residues. This CDR3 reads CASSPEYSGLDNEQFF. CDR3 bases: TGCGCCAGCAGCCCTGAATATTCAGGGTTGGACAATGAGCAGTTCTTC.

The rearrangement links TRBV27 to TRBJ2-1, with 9 bases lining up with TRBD2. Germline CDR1 reads MNHEY; CDR2 reads SMNVEV (reference sequence). V gave up 3 bases and J gave up 6 bases; unmatched junction bases: 0. This CDR3 contains 13 residues. CDR3 residues: CASSLRGGNEQFF. CDR3 DNA sequence: TGTGCCAGCAGTTTGCGGGGGGGCAATGAGCAGTTCTTC.

This chain connects TRBV4-1 to TRBJ2-7; perhaps TRBD1 as D (6 bases). The germline V and J ends were trimmed by 0 bases and 3 bases, with 18 bases remaining between them. Germline V gene lookup returns CDR1 MGHRA and CDR2 YSYEKL. The CDR3 consists of 17 residues. The CDR3 region is CASSQEELGDMLYEQYF. The DNA of the CDR3 is TGCGCCAGCAGCCAAGAAGAATTAGGGGACATGCTCTACGAGCAGTACTTC.

The chain carries TRBV5-1 and TRBJ2-7; D not certain. This CDR3 comprises 13 residues. Germline V gene lookup returns CDR1 SGHRS and CDR2 YFSETQ. V lost 7 bases and J lost 4, with 15 bases in between. Here the CDR3 DNA reads TGCGCCAGCGGCCCGTATCCGGAGTACGAGCAGTACTTC. Translating gives CASGPYPEYEQYF.

In its sample, this clone was seen once. The J gene is TRBJ2-3, the V gene TRBV5-4; weak D call: TRBD1 (6 bases). The V and J ends lost 1 base and 2 bases respectively, with 8 bases between them. CDR3 size: 14 residues. Germline CDR1 is SGHNT and CDR2 is YYREEE (reference sequence). The chain's CDR3 is CASSLMGATDTQYF. The CDR3 coding sequence is TGTGCCAGCAGCTTGATGGGGGCCACAGATACGCAGTATTTT. The full variable domain, rest sourced from reference TRBV5-4 and TRBJ2-3, is ETGVTQSPTHLIKTRGQQVTLRCSSQSGHNTVSWYQQALGQGPQFIFQYYREEENGRGNFPPRFSGLQFPNYSSELNVNALELDDSALYLCASSLMGATDTQYFGPGTRLTVL.

The chain couples TRBV7-2 to TRBJ2-3; TRBD2 aligns across 15 bases. The V segment lost 0 bases and the J segment 4 bases; nucleotides outside the gene matches: 5. CDR1 SGHTA and CDR2 FQGNSA come from the germline V gene. The CDR3 totals 18 residues. The CDR3 region has the DNA TGTGCCAGCAGCTTAGCTCTTGGACTAGCGGGAGGGCCAGATACGCAGTATTTT. Translation: CASSLALGLAGGPDTQYF.

This clone turned up a few times. The V and J genes are TRBV6-5 and TRBJ1-1; tentatively, D is TRBD1 (5 bases). The CDR3 is made up of 15 amino acids. V shed 4 bases and J shed 5 bases, with 17 bases lying between them. Germline lookup yields CDR1 MNHEY and CDR2 SVGAGI. This CDR3 reads CASSSSGGALTEAFF. The CDR3, as DNA: TGTGCCAGCAGTTCCTCCGGAGGGGCGCTTACTGAAGCTTTCTTT.

The chain links TRBV5-4 to TRBJ2-5; 12 nucleotides line up with TRBD1. TRBJ2-7 explains the end of the DNA better; the J call may be wrong. Germline loops: CDR1 SGHNT, CDR2 YYREEE (reference sequence). This CDR3 comprises 14 residues. The CDR3 protein is CASSAGQGAYEQYF. The CDR3 nucleotides are TGTGCCAGCAGCGCGGGACAGGGGGCTTACGAGCAGTACTTC.

This chain links TRBV5-5 with TRBJ1-6; D uncertain. The CDR3 has 15 amino acids. V lost 0 bases and J lost 4, with 8 bases in between. CDR1 SGHKS and CDR2 YYEKEE come from the germline V gene (reference sequence). The DNA for the CDR3 is TGTGCCAGCAGCTTGGCCGCGGGTTATAATTCACCCCTCCACTTT. This translates into CASSLAAGYNSPLHF.

This sequence joins TRBV7-8 and TRBJ2-1; 10 nucleotides line up with TRBD2. Germline V gives CDR1 SGHVS, CDR2 FQNEAQ. Trimming removed 7 bases from V and 4 bases from J; junction bases left unmatched: 7. The CDR3 is 15 amino acids. The CDR3: CASISGLAAYNEQFF. CDR3 sequence (DNA): TGTGCCAGCATCTCAGGACTAGCGGCTTACAATGAGCAGTTCTTC.

The chain joins TRBV5-1 to TRBJ2-7; 8 nucleotides line up with TRBD1. The trim removed 4 bases at V and 3 bases at J, leaving 3 bases unmatched. CDR3 length: 13 residues. CDR1 SGHRS and CDR2 YFSETQ come from the germline V gene. CDR3 bases: TGCGCCAGCAGCACCGGGACAGGCTACGAGCAGTACTTC. Protein sequence: CASSTGTGYEQYF. Full variable domain (outside the CDR3, taken from reference TRBV5-1 and TRBJ2-7): KAGVTQTPRYLIKTRGQQVTLSCSPISGHRSVSWYQQTPGQGLQFLFEYFSETQRNKGNFPGRFSGRQFSNSRSEMNVSTLELGDSALYLCASSTGTGYEQYFGPGTRLTVT.

In nucleotides, the CDR3 is TGTGCCAGCAGCCCCCGGGACAATTCTAACTATGGCTACACCTTC. Amino acid sequence: CASSPRDNSNYGYTF. The chain employs TRBV7-2 and TRBJ1-2; D might be TRBD1 (6 bases). CDR1 is SGHTA, CDR2 FQGNSA, per germline. The ends were cut back, 5 bases at V and 0 bases at J, with 13 bases in the middle. This CDR3 comprises 15 residues.

The rearrangement joins TRBV5-6 to TRBJ2-7; unclear D gene. Germline V gene data show CDR1 as SGHDT and CDR2 as YYEEEE. This CDR3 spans 12 amino acids. V was pared by 4 bases and J by 2 bases, with 7 bases between. The CDR3 reads CASSAPPYEQYF. The CDR3 DNA reads as TGTGCCAGCAGCGCGCCCCCCTACGAGCAGTACTTC.

This clone was observed a handful of times. The genes are TRBV4-3 and TRBJ1-3; D perhaps matches TRBD1 (6 bases). V lost 4 bases to trimming and J lost 4 bases, with 17 bases between them. The CDR3 covers 16 residues. From germline, CDR1 is LGHNA and CDR2 YSLEER. CDR3 sequence (DNA): TGCGCCAGCAGCCGCGGGTCGTGGGGGCTCGGAAACACCATATATTTT. The encoded protein is CASSRGSWGLGNTIYF.

This clone was seen a handful of times. J is TRBJ1-3 and V is TRBV7-2; D ambiguous. V lost 1 base to trimming and J lost 0 bases, with 7 bases between them. This CDR3 region has 15 residues. The germline gives CDR1 SGHTA, CDR2 FQGNSA. The CDR3 loop reads CASSLVETSGNTIYF. The CDR3 region has the DNA TGTGCCAGCAGCTTAGTAGAAACCTCTGGAAACACCATATATTTT.

The chain has TRBV28 and TRBJ1-6; 8 bases are a match to TRBD1. The germline gives CDR1 MDHEN, CDR2 SYDVKM. Trimming at V came to 8 bases and at J to 6 bases, leaving 12 bases not matched to a gene. The CDR3 totals 16 residues. CDR3 nucleotide sequence: TGTGCCAGCGGTTACCCTGGACAGGGATTTAATTCACCCCTCCACTTT. This translates into CASGYPGQGFNSPLHF. The full variable domain, in which reference TRBV28 and TRBJ1-6 provide the parts outside the CDR3, is DVKVTQSSRYLVKRTGEKVFLECVQDMDHENMFWYRQDPGLGLRLIYFSYDVKMKEKGDIPEGYSVSREKKERFSLILESASTNQTSMYLCASGYPGQGFNSPLHFGNGTRLTVT.

This chain links TRBV5-4 with TRBJ1-6; 7 bases agree with TRBD1. Germline CDR1 reads SGHNT; CDR2 reads YYREEE (reference sequence). With 2 bases clipped from V and 7 bases from J, the junction kept 6 bases outside the gene matches. CDR3 length equals 15 residues. The CDR3 loop is CASSFGTVENSPLHF. CDR3 in DNA: TGTGCCAGCAGCTTCGGGACAGTGGAAAATTCACCCCTCCACTTT.

The rearrangement uses TRBV25-1 and TRBJ1-5; no firm D call. This CDR3 contains 15 residues. V lost 6 bases and J lost 3, with 15 bases in between. Germline loops: CDR1 MGHDK, CDR2 SYGVNS. The CDR3 bases are TGTGCCAGCAGCCCAGCGGCCAAGCCCAATCAGCCCCAGCATTTT. Its protein product is CASSPAAKPNQPQHF.

The chain combines TRBV28 with TRBJ1-2, with D perhaps TRBD1 (5 bases). Per germline, CDR1 MDHEN and CDR2 SYDVKM. The V and J ends lost 6 bases and 3 bases respectively, with 11 bases between them. CDR3 size: 13 residues. CDR3 in amino acids: CASSTGLDYGYTF. In DNA form, the CDR3 reads TGTGCCAGCAGCACAGGCCTTGACTATGGCTACACCTTC.

A few counts support this clone. The chain has TRBV19 and TRBJ2-3; possible D gene TRBD2, 7 bases. CDR3 length: 17 residues. Germline CDR1 is LNHDA and CDR2 is SQIVND (reference sequence). V lost 8 bases and J lost 4, with 25 bases in between. The CDR3 sequence is CASAGIAGAGVSDTQYF. CDR3 sequence (DNA): TGTGCCAGTGCCGGGATTGCGGGGGCAGGGGTATCAGATACGCAGTATTTT.

This clone occurred a few times. This sequence joins TRBV4-3 and TRBJ1-1, with D hard to call. Trimming removed 4 bases from V and 1 base from J, with 7 bases in between. The CDR3 runs 13 residues. In germline, CDR1 is LGHNA, CDR2 YSLEER. Here the CDR3 reads CASSLGPNTEAFF. As DNA, the CDR3 is TGCGCCAGCAGCCTTGGCCCGAACACTGAAGCTTTCTTT.

The rearrangement links TRBV6-5 to TRBJ2-7; 10 bases match TRBD1. The V segment lost 4 bases and the J segment 4 bases; nucleotides outside the gene matches: 4. The CDR3 has 14 amino acids. Per germline, CDR1 MNHEY and CDR2 SVGAGI. The CDR3 reads CASSSDRGGYEQYF. The CDR3 bases are TGTGCCAGCAGTTCGGACAGGGGGGGTTACGAGCAGTACTTC.

The V gene is TRBV29-1, the J gene TRBJ2-4; D remains ambiguous. The CDR3 runs to 13 residues. Germline CDR1 SQVTM, CDR2 ANQGSEA. Trimming shortened V by 4 bases and J by 7 bases, and 14 bases separated the two germline ends. For the CDR3, the DNA is TGCAGCGTTGGCTTACCTGATCGGAACATTCAGTACTTC. It specifies CSVGLPDRNIQYF.

V and J are TRBV18 and TRBJ2-5; D is possibly TRBD1 (6 bases). The CDR3 length is 13 residues. The germline CDR1 and CDR2 sequences are KGHSH and LQKENI. Trimming removed 6 bases at V and 1 base at J, with 9 bases between. CDR3 region: CASSRDTQETQYF. CDR3 bases: TGTGCCAGCTCCCGGGACACCCAAGAGACCCAGTACTTC.

The J gene is TRBJ2-1, the V gene TRBV5-4; 11 bases line up with TRBD2. Unmatched junction bases numbered 8, after V lost 1 base and J lost 5 bases. CDR1 SGHNT and CDR2 YYREEE come from the germline V gene (reference sequence). The CDR3 loop spans 17 amino acids. CDR3: CASSLSSGTSGNNEQFF. Here the CDR3 DNA reads TGTGCCAGCAGCTTGTCGTCCGGGACTAGCGGAAACAATGAGCAGTTCTTC.

On this clone itself: One end of the junction varies from germline; a read error may be responsible. Other DNA sequences in the sample encode the same CDR3. The rearrangement uses TRBV27 and TRBJ2-7, with 7 bases that match TRBD2. CDR3 size: 14 residues. CDR1 is MNHEY and CDR2 is SMNVEV in the germline V gene (reference sequence). The CDR3 DNA is TGTGCTAGCAGTCAAGCGGGGCTCTCCTACGAGCAGTACTTC. It codes for CASSQAGLSYEQYF.

This rearrangement joins TRBV28 to TRBJ2-1; 10 bases align to TRBD2. The CDR3 contains 16 residues. V lost 5 bases and J lost 4; bases outside the gene matches: 8. Germline CDR1 and CDR2: MDHEN and SYDVKM. The CDR3 DNA sequence: TGTGCCAGCAGTGGAACCGGGACTAGCGTGTACAATGAGCAGTTCTTC. Translated, it gives CASSGTGTSVYNEQFF.

This clone came up once. The V and J genes are TRBV19 and TRBJ1-1; a possible D gene is TRBD1 (5 bases). The CDR3 covers 15 residues. The germline V gene encodes CDR1 LNHDA and CDR2 SQIVND (reference sequence). V lost 6 bases and J lost 5, with 19 bases in between. The CDR3 is CASSPGLRGRTEAFF. CDR3 DNA: TGTGCCAGTAGCCCTGGACTTCGGGGGAGAACTGAAGCTTTCTTT.

This clone was picked up one time. The gene calls are TRBV15 and TRBJ2-5; D perhaps matches TRBD2 (6 bases). V was trimmed by 4 bases and J by 2 bases, leaving 17 bases between them. The germline CDR1 and CDR2 sequences are LNHNV and YYDKDF (reference sequence). This CDR3 has 16 residues. The CDR3 loop reads CATSTYIADQQETQYF. CDR3 bases: TGTGCCACCAGCACCTACATAGCGGACCAACAAGAGACCCAGTACTTC.

V is TRBV7-2 and J is TRBJ2-1, with D uncertain. The germline V gene has CDR1 SGHTA and CDR2 FQGNSA. V gave up 5 bases and J gave up 9 bases, with 11 bases separating them. CDR3 length: 12 residues. As DNA, the CDR3 is TGTGCCAGCAGCCCCACTTCCTCTGAGCAGTTCTTC. Residues: CASSPTSSEQFF.

Turning to this clone: It is unclear where the CDR3 begins or ends on the DNA, so no DNA is shown, and the CDR3 is as TCRdb lists it. The V call is TRBV5-1, the J call TRBJ1-1; the table's D call, TRBD1, has no DNA check behind it. CDR1 and CDR2 (germline): SGHRS, YFSETQ. The CDR3 numbers 15 amino acids, ends counted. CDR3 amino acids: CASSTSTGGGTEAFF.